This TCR beta chain appears in the sequencing data of a study of CD8+ T cells in alopecia areata. Findings of the study overall: Sharing of TCR sequences between patients (possibly for HLA-related reasons) was less clear than in mice.

Treatment given: oral pan-JAK inhibitor, 5-10 mg twice daily. The authors extracted RNA and reverse transcribed it into cDNA as the sequencing template. Profiling relied on immunoSEQ multiplex PCR, and the TCRdb table lists in-frame clones only, not all of them. The data hold about 170,000 clones, with approximately 59% observed a single time. CDR1 and CDR2 (germline): SQVTM, ANQGSEA. The CDR3 contains 12 residues. This clone was found once. The antigen is undetermined. One end of the junction fails to match germline, which may point to a read error. The sample was CD4+ T cells sorted from blood, taken at approximately week 60, from a patient treated with tofacitinib. The clonotype comes from a human donor with alopecia areata. The chain links TRBV29-1 to TRBJ2-7; no reliable D call. This CDR3 reads CSVEVGPDRQDF. The CDR3 coding sequence is TGCAGCGTTGAAGTTGGCCCCGATAGGCAGGACTTC.